This note documents a single TCR beta chain sequence. This CDR3 spans 13 amino acids. CDR1 is SGHVS, CDR2 FQNEAQ, per germline. V was trimmed by 3 bases and J by 10 bases, leaving 15 bases between them. As the template, RNA transcripts were used to amplify TCR beta CDR3 regions. RT-PCR was first run with HTBI primers, then multiplex PCR in a second round. MiXCR, run by TCRdb on the multiplex PCR reads, gives a single entry per CDR3 protein. The data show 200,000 to 300,000 distinct CDR3 sequences, around 50% seen once. The sample is drawn from a study of Graves' ophthalmopathy and Graves' hyperthyroidism. Patients were left out if they had other autoimmune diseases, uncontrolled infections, pregnancy or lactation. The PBMCs were taken from around 9 ml of fresh peripheral blood.

Sequenced sample: peripheral blood. The clonotype comes from an adult man with Graves' ophthalmopathy. The V and J genes are TRBV7-8 and TRBJ1-2, with TRBD1 as a possible D gene (5 bases). The CDR3 DNA reads TGTGCCAGCAGCTTGGGGCTAGACTTTGTCTACACCTTC. It codes for CASSLGLDFVYTF.